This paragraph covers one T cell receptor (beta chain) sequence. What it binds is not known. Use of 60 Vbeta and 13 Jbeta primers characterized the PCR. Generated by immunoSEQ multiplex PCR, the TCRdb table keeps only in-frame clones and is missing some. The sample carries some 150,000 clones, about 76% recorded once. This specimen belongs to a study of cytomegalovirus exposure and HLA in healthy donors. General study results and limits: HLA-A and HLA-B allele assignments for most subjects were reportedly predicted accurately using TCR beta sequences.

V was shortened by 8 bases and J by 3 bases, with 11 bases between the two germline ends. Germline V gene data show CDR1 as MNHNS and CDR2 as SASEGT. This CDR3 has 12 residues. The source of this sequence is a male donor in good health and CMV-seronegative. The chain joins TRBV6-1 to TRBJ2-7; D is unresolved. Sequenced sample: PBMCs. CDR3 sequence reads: CASFLFGYEQYF. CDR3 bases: TGTGCCAGCTTCCTTTTCGGCTACGAGCAGTACTTC.